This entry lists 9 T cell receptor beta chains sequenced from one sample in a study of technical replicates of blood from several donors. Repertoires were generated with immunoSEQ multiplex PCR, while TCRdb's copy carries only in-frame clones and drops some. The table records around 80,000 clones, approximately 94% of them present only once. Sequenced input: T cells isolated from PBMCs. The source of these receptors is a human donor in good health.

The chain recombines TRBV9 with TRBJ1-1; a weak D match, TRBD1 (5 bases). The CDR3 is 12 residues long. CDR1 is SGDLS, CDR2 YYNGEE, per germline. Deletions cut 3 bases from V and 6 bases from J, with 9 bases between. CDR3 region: CASSGLGPEAFF. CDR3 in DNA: TGTGCCAGCAGCGGCCTGGGGCCTGAAGCTTTCTTT.

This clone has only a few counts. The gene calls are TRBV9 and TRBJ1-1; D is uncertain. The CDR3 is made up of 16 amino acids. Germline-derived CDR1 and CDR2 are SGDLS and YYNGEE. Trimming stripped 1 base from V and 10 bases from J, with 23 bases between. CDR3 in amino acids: CASSVLPTLGGSVAFF. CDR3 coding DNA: TGTGCCAGCAGCGTACTCCCCACTCTCGGAGGGTCGGTAGCTTTCTTT.

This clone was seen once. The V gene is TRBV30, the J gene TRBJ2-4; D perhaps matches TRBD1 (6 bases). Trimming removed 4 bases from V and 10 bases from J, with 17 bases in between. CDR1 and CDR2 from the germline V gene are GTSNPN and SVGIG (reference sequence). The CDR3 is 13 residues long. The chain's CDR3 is CAWMGPPGQIQYF. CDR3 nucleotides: TGTGCCTGGATGGGGCCTCCGGGACAAATTCAGTACTTC. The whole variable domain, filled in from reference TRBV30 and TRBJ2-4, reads SQTIHQWPATLVQPVGSPLSLECTVEGTSNPNLYWYRQAAGRGLQLLFYSVGIGQISSEVPQNLSASRPQDRQFILSSKKLLLSDSGFYLCAWMGPPGQIQYFGAGTRLSVL.

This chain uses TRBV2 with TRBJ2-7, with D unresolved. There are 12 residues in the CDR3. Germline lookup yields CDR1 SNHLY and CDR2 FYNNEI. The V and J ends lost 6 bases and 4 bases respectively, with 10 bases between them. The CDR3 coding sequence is TGTGCCAGCAGCGCAATACGGTACGAGCAGTACTTC. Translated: CASSAIRYEQYF. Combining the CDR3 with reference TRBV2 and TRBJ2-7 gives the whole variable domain EPEVTQTPSHQVTQMGQEVILRCVPISNHLYFYWYRQILGQKVEFLVSFYNNEISEKSEIFDDQFSVERPDGSNFTLKIRSTKLEDSAMYFCASSAIRYEQYFGPGTRLTVT.

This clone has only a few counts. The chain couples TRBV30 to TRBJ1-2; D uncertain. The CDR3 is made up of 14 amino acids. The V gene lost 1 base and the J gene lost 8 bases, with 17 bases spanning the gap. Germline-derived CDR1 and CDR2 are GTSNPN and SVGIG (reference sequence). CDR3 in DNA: TGTGCCTGGAGTGATAGGGAGGTCTTTTCGGGCTACACCTTC. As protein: CAWSDREVFSGYTF. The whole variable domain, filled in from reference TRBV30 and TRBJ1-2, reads SQTIHQWPATLVQPVGSPLSLECTVEGTSNPNLYWYRQAAGRGLQLLFYSVGIGQISSEVPQNLSASRPQDRQFILSSKKLLLSDSGFYLCAWSDREVFSGYTFGSGTRLTVV.

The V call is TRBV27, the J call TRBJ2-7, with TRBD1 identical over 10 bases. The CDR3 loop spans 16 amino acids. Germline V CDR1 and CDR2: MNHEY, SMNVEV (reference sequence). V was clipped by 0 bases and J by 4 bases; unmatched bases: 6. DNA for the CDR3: TGTGCCAGCAGTTTATCTGGACAGGGGGATCTATACGAGCAGTACTTC. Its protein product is CASSLSGQGDLYEQYF.

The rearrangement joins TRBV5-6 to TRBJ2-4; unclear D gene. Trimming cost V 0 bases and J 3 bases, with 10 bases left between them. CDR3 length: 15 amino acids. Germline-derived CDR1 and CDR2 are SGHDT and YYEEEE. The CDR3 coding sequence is TGTGCCAGCAGCTTGGTTGGAGTAGGCAAAAACATTCAGTACTTC. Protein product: CASSLVGVGKNIQYF. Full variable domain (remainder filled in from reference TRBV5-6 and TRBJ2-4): DAGVTQSPTHLIKTRGQQVTLRCSPKSGHDTVSWYQQALGQGPQFIFQYYEEEERQRGNFPDRFSGHQFPNYSSELNVNALLLGDSALYLCASSLVGVGKNIQYFGAGTRLSVL.

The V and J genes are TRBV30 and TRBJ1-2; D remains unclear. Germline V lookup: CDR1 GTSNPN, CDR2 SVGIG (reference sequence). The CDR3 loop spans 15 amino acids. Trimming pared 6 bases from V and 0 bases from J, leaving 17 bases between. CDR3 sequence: CACHSEGKANYGYTF. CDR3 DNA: TGTGCCTGCCACTCAGAGGGTAAAGCTAACTATGGCTACACCTTC.

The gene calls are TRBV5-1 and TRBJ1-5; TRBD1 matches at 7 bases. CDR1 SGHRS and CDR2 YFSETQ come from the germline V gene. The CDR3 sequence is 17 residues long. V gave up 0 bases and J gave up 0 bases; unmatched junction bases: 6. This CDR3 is CASSLGQGGYSNQPQHF. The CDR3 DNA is TGCGCCAGCAGCTTGGGACAGGGTGGTTATAGCAATCAGCCCCAGCATTTT.